This entry features one T cell receptor beta chain sequence. The data are from a study of blood T cell repertoires in COVID-19. Sequencing was performed with immunoSEQ multiplex PCR; in TCRdb, only in-frame clones are kept and a portion is missing. Of approximately 250,000 clones listed, 80% to 85% are singletons. The V end was cut by 6 bases, the J end by 3 bases, with 18 bases between. The germline V gene encodes CDR1 ENHRY and CDR2 SYGVKD. The length of the CDR3 is 15 residues. The TCR sequence derives from a man aged 55 to 70 with acute or convalescent COVID-19. The chain combines TRBV10-3 with TRBJ2-7; TRBD1 is a possible D gene (7 bases). The sequencing sample was made of peripheral blood. CDR3 sequence: CAIRTGNGGHYEQYF. DNA of the CDR3: TGTGCCATCAGGACAGGGAATGGGGGGCACTACGAGCAGTACTTC.